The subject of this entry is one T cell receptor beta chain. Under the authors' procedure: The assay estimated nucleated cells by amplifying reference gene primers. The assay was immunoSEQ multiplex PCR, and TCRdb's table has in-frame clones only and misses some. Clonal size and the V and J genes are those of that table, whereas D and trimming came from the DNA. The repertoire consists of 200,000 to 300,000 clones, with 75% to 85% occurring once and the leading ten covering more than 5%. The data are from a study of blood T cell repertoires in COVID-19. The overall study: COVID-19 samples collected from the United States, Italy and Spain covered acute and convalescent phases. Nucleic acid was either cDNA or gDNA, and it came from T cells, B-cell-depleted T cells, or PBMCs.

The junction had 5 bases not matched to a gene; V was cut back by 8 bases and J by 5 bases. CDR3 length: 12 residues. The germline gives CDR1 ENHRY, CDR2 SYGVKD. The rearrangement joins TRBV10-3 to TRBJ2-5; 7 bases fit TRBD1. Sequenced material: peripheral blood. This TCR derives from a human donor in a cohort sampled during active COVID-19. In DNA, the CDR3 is TGTGCCATCGGACGACAGGGTGAGACCCAGTACTTC. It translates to CAIGRQGETQYF.